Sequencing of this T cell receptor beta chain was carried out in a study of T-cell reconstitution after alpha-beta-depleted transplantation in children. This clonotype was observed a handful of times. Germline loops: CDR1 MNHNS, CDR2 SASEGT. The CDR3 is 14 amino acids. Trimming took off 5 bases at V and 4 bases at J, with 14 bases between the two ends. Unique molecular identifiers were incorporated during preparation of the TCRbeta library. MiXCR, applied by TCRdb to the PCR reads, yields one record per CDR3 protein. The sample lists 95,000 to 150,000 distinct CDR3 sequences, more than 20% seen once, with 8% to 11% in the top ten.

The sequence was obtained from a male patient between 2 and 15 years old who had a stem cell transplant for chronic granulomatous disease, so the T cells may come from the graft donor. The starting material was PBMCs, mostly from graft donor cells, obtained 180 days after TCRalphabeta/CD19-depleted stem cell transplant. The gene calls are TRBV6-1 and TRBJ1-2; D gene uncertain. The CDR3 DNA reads TGTGCCAGCAGTCGAGGGTTTAAGATCTATGGCTACACCTTC. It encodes CASSRGFKIYGYTF.